These 26 T cell receptor beta chains share one sample of origin, sequenced in a study of beta chain features in type 1 diabetes. General study results and limits: Researchers report that Type 1 diabetes patients had moderately but significantly shorter TCRB CDR3s across all four CD4+ subsets.

Every isolated RNA sample was fully reverse transcribed, so sequencing captured expressed TCRB transcripts. The table came from immunoSEQ multiplex PCR; TCRdb's copy has only in-frame clones and leaves some out. The table has more than 250,000 clones, around 15% seen once. These receptors have no identified antigens. The sample consisted of naive CD4+ T cells from blood. These receptors all stem from a man aged 25 to 45 with type 1 diabetes.

CDR3 loop: CASSITGWDAEAFF. The CDR3 DNA is TGTGCCAGCTCAATCACAGGGTGGGACGCTGAAGCTTTCTTT. The chain joins TRBV18 to TRBJ1-1; possible D gene TRBD1, 6 bases. The CDR3 has 14 residues. Germline CDR1 KGHSH, CDR2 LQKENI. V was shortened by 5 bases and J by 6 bases, with 16 bases between the two germline ends.

The chain uses TRBV18 and TRBJ2-5, with TRBD1 as a possible D gene (5 bases). The CDR3 has 14 residues. Trimming removed 2 bases from V and 1 base from J, with 8 bases in between. The germline V gene has CDR1 KGHSH and CDR2 LQKENI. The CDR3 is CASSPSTAQETQYF. The DNA of the CDR3 is TGTGCCAGCTCACCATCGACAGCCCAAGAGACCCAGTACTTC.

This clone appeared a few times. V is TRBV6-1 and J is TRBJ1-5, with a weak D call TRBD1 (5 bases). The CDR3 has 15 residues. CDR1 is MNHNS and CDR2 is SASEGT in the germline V gene. CDR3 DNA sequence: TGTTCATCCCGCGGGGGACCCTATAGCAATCAGCCCCAGCATTTT. It codes for CSSRGGPYSNQPQHF.

The chain employs TRBV11-2 and TRBJ2-7; a weak D match, TRBD1 (5 bases). The germline V gene has CDR1 SGHAT and CDR2 FQNNGV. The CDR3 length is 13 residues. V dropped 5 bases and J dropped 0 bases, with 8 bases sitting between them. The CDR3 protein is CASSRQSSYEQYF. The CDR3 DNA follows: TGTGCCAGCAGCCGACAGAGCTCCTACGAGCAGTACTTC.

V gene TRBV29-1 combines with J gene TRBJ2-7, with D possibly being TRBD1 (6 bases). Trimming removed 7 bases from V and 2 bases from J, with 9 bases in between. The CDR3 totals 11 residues. Germline V gene sequence: CDR1 SQVTM, CDR2 ANQGSEA. The CDR3 DNA reads as TGCAGCGGTGGACAGACCTACGAGCAGTACTTC. It codes for CSGGQTYEQYF.

This clone was counted only a few times. The V gene is TRBV5-1, the J gene TRBJ1-4; TRBD1 might be the D (5 bases). This CDR3 is 13 amino acids long. In germline, CDR1 is SGHRS, CDR2 YFSETQ. Trimming removed 1 base from V and 7 bases from J, with 8 bases in between. CDR3 residues: CASSLQGFEKLFF. The CDR3 bases are TGCGCCAGCAGCTTGCAGGGTTTTGAAAAACTGTTTTTT.

This clone turned up a few times. The V call is TRBV29-1, the J call TRBJ1-2; 8 bases are shared with TRBD1. Germline loops: CDR1 SQVTM, CDR2 ANQGSEA. Losses at the gene ends were 4 bases for V and 4 bases for J; bases not matched to a gene: 8. This CDR3 comprises 14 residues. The DNA for the CDR3 is TGCAGCGTTGGGTCGACAGGGGCTATCTATGGCTACACCTTC. This gives the protein CSVGSTGAIYGYTF.

The chain uses TRBV9 and TRBJ2-6; unclear D gene. The CDR3 covers 17 residues. The V gene lost 0 bases and the J gene lost 4 bases, with 14 bases spanning the gap. Germline loops: CDR1 SGDLS, CDR2 YYNGEE. The CDR3 loop is CASSVAQAVWGANVLTF. DNA of the CDR3: TGTGCCAGCAGCGTAGCCCAGGCCGTGTGGGGGGCCAACGTCCTGACTTTC.

The CDR3 sequence: CASRRNEGEDTQYF. The CDR3 bases are TGTGCCAGCAGGCGCAACGAAGGAGAGGATACGCAGTATTTT. The chain links TRBV7-9 to TRBJ2-3; D not resolved. V was cut by 6 bases and J by 6 bases, with 16 bases left in between. CDR1 SEHNR and CDR2 FQNEAQ come from the germline V gene (reference sequence). The CDR3 consists of 14 residues.

The rearrangement uses TRBV6-5 and TRBJ2-7; the match to TRBD2 covers 8 bases. V dropped 5 bases and J dropped 12; count of bases not matched to a gene: 18. The CDR3 consists of 15 residues. CDR1 is MNHEY, CDR2 SVGAGI, per germline. CDR3 DNA: TGTGCCAGCAGTATTTTTAAAGCCGGGACTAGGGAACTGTACTTC. As protein: CASSIFKAGTRELYF.

This clone was recorded a few times. This rearrangement joins TRBV5-1 to TRBJ2-5; D remains unclear. The V and J ends lost 0 bases and 1 base respectively, with 7 bases between them. The CDR3 length is 14 residues. Germline-derived CDR1 and CDR2 are SGHRS and YFSETQ. The CDR3 DNA sequence: TGCGCCAGCAGCTTGGAAGCTACCCAAGAGACCCAGTACTTC. Amino acids: CASSLEATQETQYF.

The table lists this clone with a few counts. The rearrangement links TRBV7-9 to TRBJ2-1, with D unresolved. The CDR3 has 12 residues. Trimming removed 5 bases at V and 6 bases at J, with 8 bases between. Germline V gene lookup returns CDR1 SEHNR and CDR2 FQNEAQ (reference sequence). For the CDR3, the DNA is TGTGCCAGCAGCCTCGTGAGCAATGAGCAGTTCTTC. This encodes CASSLVSNEQFF.

This clone was observed a few times. CDR3 sequence (DNA): TGTGCTAGTGGTTCGGGATTCAGGGATACGCAGTATTTT. Translating it yields CASGSGFRDTQYF. The chain is built from TRBV12-5 and TRBJ2-3, with D maybe TRBD2 (5 bases). Germline loops: CDR1 LGHNT, CDR2 FRNRAP. CDR3 length equals 13 residues. The germline V and J ends were trimmed by 4 bases and 6 bases, with 11 bases remaining between them. Full variable domain (outside the CDR3, taken from reference TRBV12-5 and TRBJ2-3): DARVTQTPRHKVTEMGQEVTMRCQPILGHNTVFWYRQTMMQGLELLAYFRNRAPLDDSGMPKDRFSAEMPDATLATLKIQPSEPRDSAVYFCASGSGFRDTQYFGPGTRLTVL.

There are a few counts of this clone. V and J are TRBV9 and TRBJ1-2; tentatively, D is TRBD1 (6 bases). Per germline, CDR1 SGDLS and CDR2 YYNGEE. V was cut by 0 bases and J by 7 bases, with 13 bases left in between. The CDR3 consists of 14 residues. In DNA, the CDR3 is TGTGCCAGCAGCGTAGCTCACGGGACACCTGGCTACACCTTC. This sequence encodes CASSVAHGTPGYTF.

The chain recombines TRBV7-9 with TRBJ2-2, with D perhaps matching TRBD2 (5 bases). The length of the CDR3 is 13 residues. Per the germline V gene, CDR1 is SEHNR and CDR2 is FQNEAQ (reference sequence). Trimming left V 0 bases short and J 10 bases short, with 9 bases between. For the CDR3, the DNA is TGTGCCAGCAGCTTAGCGCTAGCAGTGGAGCTGTTTTTT. This encodes CASSLALAVELFF.

This clone was observed a few times. The chain joins TRBV7-6 to TRBJ2-5; TRBD2 agrees at 8 bases. With V trimmed by 2 bases and J by 0 bases, 5 bases remained unmatched. The CDR3 loop spans 16 amino acids. Germline CDR1 and CDR2: SGHVS and FNYEAQ. CDR3 sequence (DNA): TGTGCCAGCAGCTTACTCCAGCGGGAGTACCAAGAGACCCAGTACTTC. As protein: CASSLLQREYQETQYF.

This clone has a handful of counts. The J gene is TRBJ2-3, the V gene TRBV7-9; D is ambiguous. The CDR3 runs 14 residues. V lost 7 bases to trimming and J lost 0 bases, with 11 bases between them. Germline lookup yields CDR1 SEHNR and CDR2 FQNEAQ (reference sequence). The CDR3 DNA is TGTGCCAGCACCCTGGGCCGAAGCACAGATACGCAGTATTTT. Translation gives CASTLGRSTDTQYF.

This clone has more than one count but fewer than ten. The V gene is TRBV21-1, the J gene TRBJ2-2; the table's D call, TRBD1, has no DNA check behind it. TRBV21-1 is marked as a pseudogene. CDR3 length equals 15 residues. CDR3 sequence: CASSKGLMNTGELFF. The CDR3 bases are TGTGCCAGCAGCAAAGGGCTGATGAACACCGGGGAGCTGTTTTTT.

The chain employs TRBV4-1 and TRBJ2-1; possible D gene TRBD1, 6 bases. V was pared by 1 base and J by 6 bases, with 13 bases between. The CDR3 runs 15 residues. The germline gives CDR1 MGHRA, CDR2 YSYEKL. CDR3 DNA sequence: TGCGCCAGCAGCCAAGTAGGCAGGGGACGCAATGAGCAGTTCTTC. It codes for CASSQVGRGRNEQFF.

This clone was found a few times. This chain joins TRBV4-3 and TRBJ2-3; 10 bases are shared with TRBD2. This CDR3 has 17 amino acids. Trimming at V came to 3 bases and at J to 4 bases, leaving 10 bases not matched to a gene. CDR1 is LGHNA and CDR2 is YSLEER in the germline V gene. The CDR3 DNA reads TGCGCCAGCAGCCAGTTGGGAGCGGGAGGGCCAGCAGATACGCAGTATTTT. Protein sequence: CASSQLGAGGPADTQYF.

V gene TRBV5-1 combines with J gene TRBJ2-5; 8 nucleotides agree with TRBD2. From germline, CDR1 is SGHRS and CDR2 YFSETQ. The CDR3 runs 15 residues. The V gene end was trimmed by 4 bases and the J gene end by 5 bases; junction bases not matched to a gene: 10. CDR3 residues: CASSQGLADGETQYF. The CDR3 nucleotides read TGCGCCAGCAGCCAAGGACTAGCTGATGGGGAGACCCAGTACTTC.

This chain joins TRBV7-3 and TRBJ2-1, with 9 bases matching TRBD2. Germline V gene sequence: CDR1 SGHTA, CDR2 FQGTGA. The V segment lost 5 bases and the J segment 4 bases; nucleotides outside the gene matches: 6. The CDR3 totals 15 residues. This CDR3 reads CASSLTSGRYNEQFF. DNA for the CDR3: TGTGCCAGCAGCCTGACTAGCGGCCGGTACAATGAGCAGTTCTTC.

This chain joins TRBV25-1 and TRBJ2-1, with a weak D call TRBD2 (6 bases). The CDR3 is made up of 16 amino acids. Germline lookup yields CDR1 MGHDK and CDR2 SYGVNS. Between the trimmed V and J ends, which lost 2 bases and 0 bases, there was a span of 11 bases. CDR3 nucleotides: TGTGCCAGCAGTGAAATAATAGCGGACTCCTACAATGAGCAGTTCTTC. The encoded protein is CASSEIIADSYNEQFF.

The J gene is TRBJ2-7, the V gene TRBV28, with 9 bases lining up with TRBD2. Looked up from germline, CDR1 is MDHEN and CDR2 is SYDVKM. The CDR3 covers 15 residues. The V and J ends lost 1 base and 2 bases, in that order; junction bases with no gene match: 3. The CDR3 spells CASSLSLAGAYEQYF. CDR3 bases: TGTGCCAGCAGTTTATCCTTAGCGGGGGCCTACGAGCAGTACTTC.

This clone has more than one count but fewer than ten. The chain employs TRBV7-9 and TRBJ2-6, with D unresolved. Germline V lookup: CDR1 SEHNR, CDR2 FQNEAQ (reference sequence). This CDR3 has 14 residues. Trimming took off 6 bases at V and 2 bases at J, with 8 bases between the two ends. This chain's CDR3 is CASRLSAGANVLTF. The DNA for the CDR3 is TGTGCCAGCAGGCTCTCGGCTGGGGCCAACGTCCTGACTTTC.

There are a few counts of this clone. The rearrangement joins TRBV28 to TRBJ2-3; D remains ambiguous. The CDR3 consists of 12 residues. Per germline, CDR1 MDHEN and CDR2 SYDVKM. V lost 6 bases and J 0 bases, leaving 4 bases between the germline ends. CDR3 DNA: TGTGCCAGCAGAACTAGCACAGATACGCAGTATTTT. Translated: CASRTSTDTQYF.